The next 16 T cell receptor beta chains were all read from a single sample in a study of shared clonotypes between healthy human individuals. Profiling relied on immunoSEQ multiplex PCR, and the TCRdb table lists in-frame clones only, not all of them. This table holds some 700,000 clones, 90% found once. The source material was memory CD8+ T cells from PBMCs. As to subset: CD45RO+ cells pooled with CCR7-negative TemRA cells. These receptors all come from a man aged 18 to 29 in good health. Some clones in this sample may be carry-over from other donors' samples.

To note about this clone: Other nucleotide sequences in the sample specify the same CDR3. The V and J genes are TRBV7-9 and TRBJ2-3; 7 bases map to TRBD1. Germline values: CDR1 SEHNR, CDR2 FQNEAQ (reference sequence). The CDR3 runs 12 residues. V trimming: 5 bases; J trimming: 6 bases; junction bases outside the gene matches: 2. CDR3 protein: CASSLTGDTQYF. CDR3 bases: TGTGCCAGCAGCCTGACAGGGGATACGCAGTATTTT.

The V call is TRBV9, the J call TRBJ2-7; the match to TRBD1 covers 10 bases. The trim removed 4 bases at V and 5 bases at J, leaving 6 bases unmatched. Germline V gene lookup returns CDR1 SGDLS and CDR2 YYNGEE. The CDR3 runs to 14 residues. As DNA, the CDR3 is TGTGCCAGCAGCCCCCGGGACAGGGGCGACGAGCAGTACTTC. Its translation is CASSPRDRGDEQYF.

This rearrangement joins TRBV13 to TRBJ2-1; possible D gene TRBD1, 5 bases. This CDR3 contains 14 residues. V lost 5 bases and J 4 bases, leaving 12 bases between the germline ends. Germline-derived CDR1 and CDR2 are PRHDT and FYEKMQ (reference sequence). CDR3 sequence: CASSQPTVYNEQFF. The CDR3 DNA reads as TGTGCCAGCAGCCAACCGACAGTTTACAATGAGCAGTTCTTC.

This chain connects TRBV29-1 to TRBJ2-2; no clear D gene. V was pared by 3 bases and J by 1 base, with 9 bases between. Germline CDR1 and CDR2: SQVTM and ANQGSEA. This CDR3 comprises 14 residues. CDR3 protein: CSVDGWGNTGELFF. The CDR3 DNA is TGCAGCGTTGATGGCTGGGGGAACACCGGGGAGCTGTTTTTT.

The V gene is TRBV28, the J gene TRBJ1-5, with 9 bases identical to TRBD1. Per the germline V gene, CDR1 is MDHEN and CDR2 is SYDVKM. J was trimmed by 1 base and V by 5 bases; bases with no gene match: 6. CDR3 length: 16 residues. CDR3 in amino acids: CASSTGTGWSNQPQHF. CDR3 DNA sequence: TGTGCCAGCAGTACCGGGACAGGGTGGAGCAATCAGCCCCAGCATTTT.

CDR3 loop: CSARKDGEAFF. The CDR3 bases are TGCAGTGCTAGAAAGGACGGTGAAGCTTTCTTT. The chain uses TRBV20-1 and TRBJ1-1; D is unclear. V lost 2 bases and J 7 bases, leaving 8 bases between the germline ends. This CDR3 has 11 amino acids. The germline V gene encodes CDR1 DFQATT and CDR2 SNEGSKA (reference sequence).

The CDR3 coding sequence is TGTGCCAGCAGCGCTGGACCGGGACAGGACTTTGAGCAGTTCTTC. Protein: CASSAGPGQDFEQFF. The J gene is TRBJ2-1, the V gene TRBV14; TRBD1 matches at 8 bases. The germline gives CDR1 SGHDN, CDR2 FVKESK. After removal of 5 bases from V and 9 bases from J, the junction contained 12 bases not matched to a gene. The CDR3 runs 15 residues.

Note on this clone: This same CDR3 is encoded by further DNA sequences in the sample. This chain links TRBV27 with TRBJ2-7, with D unresolved. This CDR3 spans 13 amino acids. The germline gives CDR1 MNHEY, CDR2 SMNVEV (reference sequence). V gave up 2 bases and J gave up 2 bases, with 7 bases separating them. The CDR3 sequence is CASSLGNTYEQYF. CDR3 DNA sequence: TGTGCCAGCAGTTTAGGCAATACCTACGAGCAGTACTTC.

The chain is built from TRBV7-8 and TRBJ1-2; maybe TRBD1 (5 bases). Germline loops: CDR1 SGHVS, CDR2 FQNEAQ. The CDR3 totals 14 residues. The V and J ends lost 5 bases and 4 bases respectively, with 14 bases between them. The CDR3 DNA is TGTGCCAGCAGCGCGGGGCTGCTTGGCTATGGCTACACCTTC. This codes for CASSAGLLGYGYTF.

The chain uses TRBV7-6 and TRBJ2-5; no clear D. The germline V gene has CDR1 SGHVS and CDR2 FNYEAQ. This CDR3 has 12 residues. The V end was cut by 5 bases, the J end by 5 bases, with 9 bases between. The CDR3 loop reads CASSPRLETQYF. The CDR3 nucleotides read TGTGCCAGCAGCCCCCGGTTGGAGACCCAGTACTTC.

The chain carries TRBV19 and TRBJ1-2; 9 nucleotides match TRBD1. Germline CDR1 LNHDA, CDR2 SQIVND (reference sequence). The CDR3 covers 16 residues. J lost 4 bases, V lost 4 bases, and 10 bases had no gene match. The CDR3: CASSTGQGLTGYGYTF. The CDR3 DNA sequence: TGTGCCAGTAGTACCGGACAGGGGTTAACGGGCTATGGCTACACCTTC.

The chain couples TRBV28 to TRBJ2-1; 8 nucleotides agree with TRBD1. The junction had 7 bases not matched to a gene; V was cut back by 5 bases and J by 4 bases. The CDR3 spans 15 residues. Germline V gene lookup returns CDR1 MDHEN and CDR2 SYDVKM. This CDR3 is CASSPGTGFYNEQFF. CDR3 sequence (DNA): TGTGCCAGCAGTCCGGGGACAGGTTTTTACAATGAGCAGTTCTTC.

This chain uses TRBV14 with TRBJ2-7, with 8 bases identical to TRBD1. Germline lookup yields CDR1 SGHDN and CDR2 FVKESK. The trim removed 0 bases at V and 4 bases at J, leaving 8 bases unmatched. The CDR3 totals 16 residues. The CDR3 reads CASSQDSDRELYEQYF. The CDR3 nucleotides read TGTGCCAGCAGCCAAGATTCGGACAGGGAACTTTACGAGCAGTACTTC.

This chain links TRBV28 with TRBJ1-1; D call uncertain. CDR3 size: 12 residues. Germline V gene data show CDR1 as MDHEN and CDR2 as SYDVKM. The ends were cut back, 3 bases at V and 8 bases at J, with 10 bases in the middle. The CDR3 bases are TGTGCCAGCAGTTTGATTAATAAGGAAGCTTTCTTT. It encodes CASSLINKEAFF.

This rearrangement joins TRBV5-8 to TRBJ2-7; 7 bases line up with TRBD1. The J segment lost 0 bases and the V segment lost 4 bases, leaving 4 bases of the junction unmatched. Germline V gene lookup returns CDR1 SGHTS and CDR2 YDEGEE. CDR3 size: 14 residues. CDR3 loop: CASSRRDSSYEQYF. CDR3 nucleotide sequence: TGTGCCAGCAGCCGACGGGACAGCTCCTACGAGCAGTACTTC. Combining the CDR3 with reference TRBV5-8 and TRBJ2-7 gives the whole variable domain EAGVTQSPTHLIKTRGQQATLRCSPISGHTSVYWYQQALGLGLQFLLWYDEGEERNRGNFPPRFSGRQFPNYSSELNVNALELEDSALYLCASSRRDSSYEQYFGPGTRLTVT.

V and J are TRBV2 and TRBJ1-2; D may be TRBD1 (6 bases). The CDR3 contains 15 residues. Germline CDR1 is SNHLY and CDR2 is FYNNEI. With 2 bases removed from V and 4 bases from J, the gap between germline ends came to 14 bases. The CDR3: CASSEWETGTYGYTF. The CDR3 DNA reads as TGTGCCAGCAGTGAATGGGAGACAGGCACCTATGGCTACACCTTC.